One and the same sample provided the 20 T cell receptor beta chains below, sequenced in a study of blood T cell repertoires in COVID-19. Some clones are missing from TCRdb's copy, which holds only in-frame ones; the method was immunoSEQ multiplex PCR. Among roughly 140,000 clones listed, 75% to 85% were seen once. What was sequenced was peripheral blood. The receptors derive from a woman aged 45-59 years with acute or convalescent COVID-19.

This chain links TRBV5-4 with TRBJ1-1, with TRBD1 identical over 7 bases. CDR3 length: 15 residues. CDR1 and CDR2 from the germline V gene are SGHNT and YYREEE (reference sequence). V was clipped by 2 bases and J by 0 bases; unmatched bases: 4. The CDR3 nucleotides read TGTGCCAGCAGCTTCCACAGGGGTATGAACACTGAAGCTTTCTTT. As protein: CASSFHRGMNTEAFF. Drawing the rest from reference TRBV5-4 and TRBJ1-1, the complete variable domain is ETGVTQSPTHLIKTRGQQVTLRCSSQSGHNTVSWYQQALGQGPQFIFQYYREEENGRGNFPPRFSGLQFPNYSSELNVNALELDDSALYLCASSFHRGMNTEAFFGQGTRLTVV.

V is TRBV7-2 and J is TRBJ2-1; a weak D match, TRBD1 (5 bases). Trimming pared 5 bases from V and 4 bases from J, leaving 15 bases between. Germline V CDR1 and CDR2: SGHTA, FQGNSA. The CDR3 is 15 residues long. This CDR3 is CASSPLWGVYNEQFF. In nucleotides, the CDR3 is TGTGCCAGCAGCCCGCTTTGGGGCGTTTACAATGAGCAGTTCTTC.

In this sample, this clone turned up a few times. Here the CDR3 DNA reads TGTGCCAGCAGGCCGGACAGGGTAAGCCACGAGCAGTACTTC. Residues: CASRPDRVSHEQYF. V usage is TRBV6-5 and J usage is TRBJ2-7; 8 bases are shared with TRBD1. The CDR3 length is 14 residues. Germline-derived CDR1 and CDR2 are MNHEY and SVGAGI. V trimming: 6 bases; J trimming: 5 bases; junction bases outside the gene matches: 9.

V gene TRBV9 combines with J gene TRBJ2-7, with D perhaps TRBD2 (5 bases). CDR1 SGDLS and CDR2 YYNGEE come from the germline V gene. The CDR3 is made up of 15 amino acids. V was shortened by 0 bases and J by 5 bases, with 15 bases between the two germline ends. The CDR3 region has the DNA TGTGCCAGCAGCGTAGGTCCTACTACTAGGGACGAGCAGTACTTC. This translates into CASSVGPTTRDEQYF.

This clone has a handful of counts. CDR3: CASSTWTGPSNYGYTF. The CDR3 DNA is TGTGCCAGCAGTACTTGGACAGGGCCATCTAACTATGGCTACACCTTC. The V and J genes are TRBV6-2 or TRBV6-3 and TRBJ1-2; 8 positions match TRBD1. V shed 5 bases, J shed 0 bases, and the junction held 8 bases outside the gene matches. The CDR3 extends over 16 amino acids. CDR1 and CDR2 (germline): MNHEY, SVGEGT.

This clone was found once. V usage is TRBV4-2 and J usage is TRBJ1-3; a possible D gene is TRBD1 (6 bases). Germline CDR1 LGHNA, CDR2 YNFKEQ. This CDR3 is built from 17 residues. With 2 bases removed from V and 0 bases from J, the gap between germline ends came to 14 bases. CDR3: CASSQNYRATSGNTIYF. In nucleotides, the CDR3 is TGTGCCAGCAGCCAAAACTACAGGGCCACCTCTGGAAACACCATATATTTT.

The rearrangement uses TRBV5-6 and TRBJ2-1; TRBD2 aligns across 13 bases. The CDR3 covers 15 residues. Germline V lookup: CDR1 SGHDT, CDR2 YYEEEE. The J segment lost 8 bases and the V segment lost 4 bases, leaving 6 bases of the junction unmatched. The CDR3 loop reads CASSRTSGSPHEQFF. The CDR3, as DNA: TGTGCCAGCAGCCGGACTAGCGGGAGTCCCCATGAGCAGTTCTTC.

The chain uses TRBV11-2 and TRBJ2-2; 12 bases match TRBD2. Germline values: CDR1 SGHAT, CDR2 FQNNGV. The trim removed 2 bases at V and 6 bases at J, leaving 1 base unmatched. The CDR3 is 15 amino acids. The CDR3 here is CASSLRLAGAGELFF. The CDR3 DNA reads TGTGCCAGCAGCTTAAGACTAGCGGGGGCCGGGGAGCTGTTTTTT.

This chain uses TRBV6-5 with TRBJ2-1; the D gene is possibly TRBD1 (5 bases). The CDR3 length is 15 residues. Germline CDR1 reads MNHEY; CDR2 reads SVGAGI. V was pared by 4 bases and J by 7 bases, with 17 bases between. CDR3 residues: CASSLLPRTNNEQFF. CDR3 in DNA: TGTGCCAGCAGTTTACTACCACGGACAAATAATGAGCAGTTCTTC.

The rearrangement uses TRBV10-3 and TRBJ1-3, with D maybe TRBD1 (5 bases). The germline gives CDR1 ENHRY, CDR2 SYGVKD. The V end was cut by 2 bases, the J end by 1 base, with 9 bases between. CDR3 length: 15 amino acids. The CDR3 DNA reads TGTGCCATCAGTGAGGAAGGGGAATCTGGAAACACCATATATTTT. This encodes CAISEEGESGNTIYF.

This clone appeared a few times. Other DNA sequences in the same sample also yield this CDR3. The chain couples TRBV5-1 to TRBJ2-7, with TRBD2 matching 7 bases. Germline V lookup: CDR1 SGHRS, CDR2 YFSETQ. The V segment lost 0 bases and the J segment 1 base; nucleotides outside the gene matches: 1. The CDR3 is 14 amino acids. This chain's CDR3 is CASSLGRESYEQYF. Written as DNA, the CDR3 is TGCGCCAGCAGCTTGGGGCGGGAGTCCTACGAGCAGTACTTC.

V is TRBV18 and J is TRBJ2-5; TRBD1 agrees at 8 bases. Trimming at V came to 3 bases and at J to 1 base, leaving 4 bases not matched to a gene. CDR1 is KGHSH and CDR2 is LQKENI in the germline V gene. The CDR3 has 15 residues. CDR3 DNA: TGTGCCAGCTCACCCCCAGACAGGGGCCAAGAGACCCAGTACTTC. Its translation is CASSPPDRGQETQYF.

The chain joins TRBV19 to TRBJ1-1; unclear D gene. The length of the CDR3 is 13 residues. V shed 5 bases and J shed 4 bases, with 11 bases lying between them. From germline, CDR1 is LNHDA and CDR2 SQIVND (reference sequence). DNA of the CDR3: TGTGCCAGTAGTGCCCTGGAGACCACTGAAGCTTTCTTT. This translates into CASSALETTEAFF.

CDR3 in DNA: TGCAGTGCTAGTAACAGGGGAAACTATGGCTACACCTTC. As protein: CSASNRGNYGYTF. The chain is built from TRBV20-1 and TRBJ1-2, with 7 bases that match TRBD1. Germline-derived CDR1 and CDR2 are DFQATT and SNEGSKA (reference sequence). J was trimmed by 2 bases and V by 3 bases; bases with no gene match: 3. The CDR3 runs to 13 residues.

This chain uses TRBV30 with TRBJ2-2; 14 positions match TRBD2. J gave up 5 bases and V 5 bases, and 7 bases lay outside the gene matches. Germline CDR1 and CDR2: GTSNPN and SVGIG (reference sequence). The CDR3 consists of 16 residues. DNA of the CDR3: TGTGCCTGGGAGCCCGGGACTAGCGGGAGTACCGGGGAGCTGTTTTTT. It codes for CAWEPGTSGSTGELFF.

The J gene is TRBJ1-3, the V gene TRBV5-1; D ambiguous. Germline CDR1 reads SGHRS; CDR2 reads YFSETQ. There are 14 residues in the CDR3. V dropped 4 bases and J dropped 5 bases, with 13 bases sitting between them. CDR3 nucleotide sequence: TGCGCCAGCAGCCCCGGAGGCAGGCGAAACACCATATATTTT. It specifies CASSPGGRRNTIYF.

This chain joins TRBV7-9 and TRBJ2-5; 12 positions match TRBD2. The CDR3 spans 18 residues. The V and J ends lost 5 bases and 4 bases, in that order; junction bases with no gene match: 14. CDR1 and CDR2 from the germline V gene are SEHNR and FQNEAQ (reference sequence). DNA for the CDR3: TGTGCCAGCAGCCTTGGACTAGCGGGGAATAAAAACGGAGAGACCCAGTACTTC. This sequence encodes CASSLGLAGNKNGETQYF.

This clone appeared a single time. The chain is built from TRBV18 and TRBJ2-7; 7 bases match TRBD1. CDR3 size: 16 residues. Trimming cost V 1 base and J 5 bases; bases outside gene matches: 11. Germline V lookup: CDR1 KGHSH, CDR2 LQKENI. CDR3 amino acids: CASSPQGTGTANEQYF. For the CDR3, the DNA is TGTGCCAGCTCACCACAGGGGACCGGGACAGCGAACGAGCAGTACTTC.

V and J are TRBV7-2 and TRBJ2-7; TRBD2 matches 9 bases. J lost 6 bases, V lost 5 bases, and 11 bases had no gene match. The CDR3 runs 15 residues. The V gene's germline CDR1 is SGHTA and CDR2 FQGNSA. CDR3 sequence: CASSGGLASVREQYF. As DNA, the CDR3 is TGTGCCAGCAGCGGCGGACTAGCGAGTGTTCGCGAGCAGTACTTC.

This chain connects TRBV10-3 to TRBJ2-5; 7 bases align to TRBD1. CDR1 and CDR2 from the germline V gene are ENHRY and SYGVKD. The CDR3 contains 14 residues. V shed 4 bases and J 5 bases; nucleotides not matched to a gene: 7. Here the CDR3 DNA reads TGTGCCATCAGTGTCCAGGGGGACGGGGAGACCCAGTACTTC. It codes for CAISVQGDGETQYF.